This T cell receptor beta chain appears in the sequencing data of a study of blood T cell repertoires in COVID-19. At the level of the study: Both acute and convalescent COVID-19 samples were obtained from the United States, Italy and Spain.

A Seattle source enrolled patients during active infection and followed them longitudinally. Authors' analysis steps: The assay estimated nucleated cells by amplifying reference gene primers. The repertoire was sequenced with immunoSEQ multiplex PCR; TCRdb's copy has only in-frame clones and lacks some. The V and J calls and clone size come from that table; D and trimming were worked out from the DNA. The sample shows fewer than 250,000 clones, less than 90% of them seen only once. The CDR3 is 15 amino acids. Trimming stripped 5 bases from V and 4 bases from J, with 14 bases between. The germline V gene encodes CDR1 KGHSH and CDR2 LQKENI.

This receptor was identified in a woman older than 75 with COVID-19, enrolled during active disease. The sample taken for sequencing was peripheral blood. The chain couples TRBV18 to TRBJ1-4; TRBD1 is a possible D gene (5 bases). CDR3 residues: CASSSRRDFNEKLFF. The CDR3 DNA reads as TGTGCCAGCTCAAGTAGGAGGGACTTTAATGAAAAACTGTTTTTT. Combining the CDR3 with reference TRBV18 and TRBJ1-4 gives the whole variable domain NAGVMQNPRHLVRRRGQEARLRCSPMKGHSHVYWYRQLPEEGLKFMVYLQKENIIDESGMPKERFSAEFPKEGPSILRIQQVVRGDSAAYFCASSSRRDFNEKLFFGSGTQLSVL.